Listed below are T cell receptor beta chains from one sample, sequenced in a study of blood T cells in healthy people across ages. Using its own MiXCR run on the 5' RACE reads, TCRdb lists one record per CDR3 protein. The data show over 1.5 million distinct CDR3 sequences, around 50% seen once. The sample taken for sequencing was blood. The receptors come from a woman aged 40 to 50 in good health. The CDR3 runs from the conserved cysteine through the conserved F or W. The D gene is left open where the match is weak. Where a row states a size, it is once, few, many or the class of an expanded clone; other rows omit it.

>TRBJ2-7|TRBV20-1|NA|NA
CSARARQEIYEQYF
TGCAGTGCTAGAGCCCGACAGGAGATCTACGAGCAGTACTTC
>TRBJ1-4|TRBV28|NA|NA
CASSLSGENEKLFF
TGTGCCAGCAGTTTATCGGGGGAGAATGAAAAACTGTTTTTT
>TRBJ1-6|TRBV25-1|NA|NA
CASRGIVGEPLHF
TGTGCCAGCAGGGGGATCGTTGGAGAACCCCTCCACTTT
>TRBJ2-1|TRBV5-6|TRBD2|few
CASSLVVAGARVGYNEQFF
TGTGCCAGCAGCTTGGTGGTAGCGGGGGCCCGGGTGGGGTACAATGAGCAGTTCTTC
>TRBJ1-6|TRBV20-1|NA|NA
CSARGTALSPLHF
TGCAGTGCTAGAGGGACAGCCCTTTCCCCCCTCCACTTT
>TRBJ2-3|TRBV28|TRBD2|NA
CASASGTTRGDTQYF
TGTGCCAGCGCTAGCGGAACAACTCGGGGAGATACGCAGTATTTT
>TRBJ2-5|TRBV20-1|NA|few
CSAIKETQYF
TGCAGTGCTATTAAGGAGACCCAGTACTTC
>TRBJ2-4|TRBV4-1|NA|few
CASSQDGVEQYF
TGCGCCAGCAGCCAAGATGGGGTGGAGCAGTACTTC
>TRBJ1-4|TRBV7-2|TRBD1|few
CASSQTGENEKLFF
TGTGCCAGCAGCCAGACAGGGGAAAATGAAAAACTGTTTTTT
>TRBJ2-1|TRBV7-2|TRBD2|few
CASSLSRGLAGEQFF
TGTGCCAGCAGCTTATCTCGGGGACTAGCCGGTGAGCAGTTCTTC
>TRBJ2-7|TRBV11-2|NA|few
CASHARRGYEQYF
TGTGCCAGTCACGCCCGACGGGGTTACGAGCAGTACTTC
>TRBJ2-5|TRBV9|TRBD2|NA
CASSVAAGGHNEQYF
TGTGCCAGCAGCGTAGCGGCGGGGGGGCACAATGAGCAGTACTTC
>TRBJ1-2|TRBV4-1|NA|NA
CASSQDLGGLGYTF
TGCGCCAGCAGCCAAGATCTGGGGGGGCTTGGCTACACCTTC
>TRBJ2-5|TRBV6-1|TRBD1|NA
CASSGWTGGFSETQYF
TGTGCCAGCAGTGGATGGACAGGGGGCTTTTCGGAGACCCAGTACTTC
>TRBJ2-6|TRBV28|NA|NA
CASSFRGVGGANVLTF
TGTGCCAGCAGTTTTCGGGGAGTGGGGGGGGCCAACGTCCTGACTTTC
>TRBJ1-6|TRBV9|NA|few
CASSVDGRVNSPLHF
TGTGCCAGCAGCGTCGACGGACGGGTCAATTCACCCCTCCACTTT
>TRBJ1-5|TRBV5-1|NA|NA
CASSLAGVGQPQHF
TGTGCCAGCAGCTTAGCCGGGGTCGGGCAGCCCCAGCATTTT
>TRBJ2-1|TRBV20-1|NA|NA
CSARDPWGTYNEQFF
TGCAGTGCTAGAGATCCCTGGGGAACCTACAATGAGCAGTTCTTC
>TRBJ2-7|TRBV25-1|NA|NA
CASSDGVGGYYNEQYF
TGTGCCAGCAGTGATGGGGTAGGGGGATACTACAATGAGCAGTACTTC
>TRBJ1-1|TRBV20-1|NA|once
CSAIRQSEAFF
TGCAGTGCGATCAGGCAGTCTGAAGCTTTCTTT
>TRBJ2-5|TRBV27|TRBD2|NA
CASSLVWGGQETQYF
TGTGCCAGCAGTTTGGTCTGGGGGGGGCAAGAGACCCAGTACTTC
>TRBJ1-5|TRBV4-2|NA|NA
CASSRDDRPVEPQHF
TGTGCCAGCAGCCGAGACGACAGGCCCGTGGAGCCCCAGCATTTT
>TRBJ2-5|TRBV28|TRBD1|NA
CASIPTGRLETQYF
TGTGCCAGCATACCGACAGGGCGACTTGAGACCCAGTACTTC
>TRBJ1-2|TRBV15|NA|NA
CATSRDRRRGYTF
TGTGCCACCAGCAGAGATAGGAGGCGAGGCTACACCTTC
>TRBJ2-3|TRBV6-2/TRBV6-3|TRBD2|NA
CASSYSKEAIPGGSTDTQYF
TGTGCCAGCAGTTACTCCAAGGAAGCCATACCGGGGGGAAGCACAGATACGCAGTATTTT
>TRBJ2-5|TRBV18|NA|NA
CASSPLKVAEETQYF
TGTGCCAGCTCACCGCTAAAGGTTGCCGAAGAGACCCAGTACTTC
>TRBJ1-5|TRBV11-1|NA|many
CASSLGYNQPQHF
TGTGCCAGCAGCTTAGGGTACAATCAGCCCCAGCATTTT
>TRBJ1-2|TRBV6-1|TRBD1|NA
CVSSPGGPGDRRGYGYTF
TGTGTCAGCAGCCCTGGCGGCCCCGGGGACAGAAGGGGCTATGGCTACACCTTC
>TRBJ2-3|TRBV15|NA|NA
CATSRALVSTDTQYF
TGTGCCACCAGCAGAGCACTGGTGAGCACAGATACGCAGTATTTT
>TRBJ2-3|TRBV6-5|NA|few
CASKIRTGGADTQYF
TGTGCCAGTAAGATCCGGACAGGCGGGGCAGATACGCAGTATTTT
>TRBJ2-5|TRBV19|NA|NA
CASGYRAGETQYF
TGTGCCAGCGGTTACAGGGCAGGGGAGACCCAGTACTTC
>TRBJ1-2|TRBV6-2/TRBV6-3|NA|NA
CASSYSMQANYGYTF
TGTGCCAGCAGTTACAGCATGCAGGCGAACTATGGCTACACCTTC
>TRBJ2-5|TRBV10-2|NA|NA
CARSTQAVQETQYF
TGCGCCCGCAGTACCCAGGCGGTGCAAGAGACCCAGTACTTC
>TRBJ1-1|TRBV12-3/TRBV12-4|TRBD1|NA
CASSGPGTVSFF
TGTGCCAGCAGTGGCCCCGGGACAGTTTCTTTCTTT
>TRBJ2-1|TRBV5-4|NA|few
CASSLEGVRYNEQFF
TGTGCCAGCAGCTTGGAAGGGGTCCGCTACAATGAGCAGTTCTTC
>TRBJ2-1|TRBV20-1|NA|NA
CSANGDSYNEQFF
TGCAGTGCTAACGGGGACTCCTACAATGAGCAGTTCTTC
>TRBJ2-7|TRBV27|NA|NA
CASSLLPPGGESGDEQYF
TGTGCCAGCAGTTTACTCCCCCCCGGGGGTGAGTCTGGGGACGAGCAGTACTTC